Below, one TCR beta chain is given with its context. Its specific antigen is unknown. No base-level quality is on record; no much larger clone is a single base apart. The data were obtained in a study of cytomegalovirus exposure and HLA in healthy donors (dated by TCRdb to 2016 to 2017). With regard to the full study: A later analysis indicated that the 120 validation repertoires were generated on the platform also employed for the 666 repertoires of the first cohort. The aim of the study was to test whether cataloging public T cell receptors could identify signatures of past pathogen exposure. A separate validation cohort of 100 to 150 different subjects was used in addition to the roughly 670-subject first cohort. The study combined high-throughput TCR immunosequencing, statistical association of individual TCRs with disease status, and machine learning to predict cytomegalovirus infection status. The investigation overall reported the following: A later analysis found that TCRs clustered in the first cohort also tended to co-occur in the 95 to 150 validation repertoires, with 94% of cluster scores above 0. The classifier was reported to diagnose cytomegalovirus status with high specificity and sensitivity in both the original cohort and the validation cohort. In vitro tests confirmed that a few of the cytomegalovirus-associated TCR beta chains recognize cytomegalovirus antigens. Most TCR sequences were observed very rarely across donors, whereas some public TCRs were present in many individuals. The study gave a list of 150 to 200 TCR beta chains associated with cytomegalovirus. It was suggested by the authors that the approach could potentially be generalized to other disease states and immunological phenotypes. All 130 or so repertoires were used to score co-occurrence in the validation cohort in a later analysis, because that analysis had no HLA typing for the cohort.

The donors belonged to the validation cohort of around 120 subjects, which was separate from the approximately 700-subject first cohort. The library was prepared using the immunoSEQ multiplex PCR assay. The original methods were these. A statistical classification framework was developed to diagnose cytomegalovirus status using the catalog of TCR beta chain sequences. Here the immuneACCESS table is served through TCRdb, limited to in-frame sequences with V and J called. Missing clones are a known gap in these copies; in checked studies unresolved V genes cover under half, and the rest lacks a known reason. V, J and clone size are taken as reported in that table, and D and trimming were inferred from the DNA itself. The sample data list some 100,000 clones, and roughly 82% of these were observed just once. The top ten hold 4.5% to 6% of the sample. The CDR3 spans 14 residues, from the cysteine through the phenylalanine. The CDR3 DNA has 42 bases and is translated from base 1. CDR1 and CDR2 (MNHEY, SVGAGI) derive from the germline V gene. V was cut back by 6 bases and J by 3 bases, leaving a gap of 14 bases between them.

The sequence came from a man aged 18 to 29 in good health and CMV-seronegative. This chain is built from TRBV6-5 and TRBJ1-1, with no confidently assigned D gene. The sample was PBMCs. The DNA is as follows: TGTGCCAGCAGCCCCGGTCGAGGGTACACTGAAGCTTTCTTT. This gives the protein CASSPGRGYTEAFF.